This T cell receptor (beta chain) was captured by sequencing in a study of blood T cell repertoires in COVID-19. The assay was immunoSEQ multiplex PCR, and TCRdb's table has in-frame clones only and misses some. The sample yields some 300,000 clones, around nine tenths seen once. V lost 1 base, J lost 2 bases, and 18 bases lay in between. CDR1 and CDR2 from the germline V gene are SGHVS and FNYEAQ. There are 18 residues in the CDR3. The age range of participants was about 18 to 90 years, with residence in about two dozen US areas. The sequence was collected from a woman aged 45-65 years who had been exposed to COVID-19. The sequenced sample consisted of PBMCs or T cells enriched from blood (not recorded which). The chain combines TRBV7-6 with TRBJ2-1, with D possibly being TRBD1 (6 bases). CDR3 residues: CASSLGDAAGATYNEQFF. In DNA form, the CDR3 reads TGTGCCAGCAGCTTAGGGGACGCAGCAGGGGCAACCTACAATGAGCAGTTCTTC.